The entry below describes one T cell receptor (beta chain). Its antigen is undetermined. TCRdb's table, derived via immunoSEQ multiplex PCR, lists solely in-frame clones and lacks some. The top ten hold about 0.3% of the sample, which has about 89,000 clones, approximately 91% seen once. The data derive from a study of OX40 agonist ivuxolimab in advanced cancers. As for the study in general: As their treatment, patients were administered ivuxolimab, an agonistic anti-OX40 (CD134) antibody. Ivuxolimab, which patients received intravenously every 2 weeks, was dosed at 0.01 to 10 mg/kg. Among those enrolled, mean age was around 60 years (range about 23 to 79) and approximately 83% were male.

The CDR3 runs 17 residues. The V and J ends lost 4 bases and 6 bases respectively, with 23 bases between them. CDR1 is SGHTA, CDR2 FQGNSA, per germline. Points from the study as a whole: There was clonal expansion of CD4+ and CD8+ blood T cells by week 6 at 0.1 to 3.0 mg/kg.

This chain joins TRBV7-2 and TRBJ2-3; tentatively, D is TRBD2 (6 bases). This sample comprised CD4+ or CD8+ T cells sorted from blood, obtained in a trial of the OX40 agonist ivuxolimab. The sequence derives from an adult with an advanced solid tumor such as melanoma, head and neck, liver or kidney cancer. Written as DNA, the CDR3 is TGTGCCAGCAGCTCATCAGGGTGGGGGACTCCGGAGGATACGCAGTATTTT. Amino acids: CASSSSGWGTPEDTQYF.